This T cell receptor beta chain was identified in a study of blood T cell repertoires in COVID-19. As for the study in general: Both acute and convalescent COVID-19 samples were obtained from the United States, Italy and Spain. PBMCs, B-cell-depleted T cells, or T cells provided the cDNA or gDNA that made up the material.

Germline-derived CDR1 and CDR2 are LNHDA and SQIVND (reference sequence). This CDR3 spans 15 amino acids. V was pared by 5 bases and J by 2 bases, with 7 bases of the junction left unmatched. Methods used by the authors: For nucleated cells, counts were estimated from reference gene primer amplification. Assay: immunoSEQ multiplex PCR; the TCRdb copy retains only in-frame clones and omits some. That table supplies the V and J calls and clone size; D and trimming were determined from the DNA. The sample consists of 160,000 or so clones, 84% of them appearing once. The chain employs TRBV19 and TRBJ2-5, with 8 bases matching TRBD2. The sequence was obtained from a woman older than 75 with acute or convalescent COVID-19. Sequencing was done on a sample of peripheral blood. This chain's CDR3 is CASSEAGAGQETQYF. CDR3 coding DNA: TGTGCCAGTAGTGAAGCGGGGGCGGGACAAGAGACCCAGTACTTC. The variable domain in full, completed from reference TRBV19 and TRBJ2-5, reads DGGITQSPKYLFRKEGQNVTLSCEQNLNHDAMYWYRQDPGQGLRLIYYSQIVNDFQKGDIAEGYSVSREKKESFPLTVTSAQKNPTAFYLCASSEAGAGQETQYFGPGTRLLVL.